The rows below give T cell receptor beta chains drawn from one sample of a study of response to subunit inactivated influenza vaccine. Via MiXCR, TCRdb re-called the RT-PCR reads, giving one row per CDR3 protein. The sample holds hundreds of thousands of distinct CDR3 sequences, approximately 15% seen once. The material was PBMCs from blood, obtained less than 15 days before vaccination. All receptors derive from a man aged 50 to 59 who received an inactivated influenza vaccine. Each CDR3 is given with its conserved first and last residue. A D gene is named only where the DNA matches it firmly. Only part of the rows carry a size: once, few, many, or a class if the clone is expanded.

v_gene	j_gene	d_gene	abundance	CDR3nt	CDR3aa
TRBV20-1	TRBJ2-1	TRBD2	few	TGCAGTGCTAGAGCCCCTTGGACTAGCGGGAGGGCCGAAGAGCAGTTCTTC	CSARAPWTSGRAEEQFF
TRBV6-2/TRBV6-3	TRBJ1-3	-	-	TGTGCCAGCAGCTTCGCGGACAGTGGTCCTGGAAACACCATATATTTT	CASSFADSGPGNTIYF
TRBV19	TRBJ1-5	-	-	TGTGCCAGTAGTAGTGGTTGGAGGCAGCCCCAGCATTTT	CASSSGWRQPQHF
TRBV6-1	TRBJ2-1	-	-	TGTGCCAGCAGGCAGAGAGGGCCATCTTCCTACAATGAGCAGTTCTTC	CASRQRGPSSYNEQFF
TRBV5-1	TRBJ2-5	-	-	TGCGCCAGCAGCTTGGATTCGGGTTCAGAGACCCTGTACTTC	CASSLDSGSETLYF
TRBV20-1	TRBJ2-2	-	few	TGCAGTGCTAGGCCCCCCCAGACAACGAACACCGGGGAGCTGTTTTTT	CSARPPQTTNTGELFF
TRBV5-1	TRBJ2-6	-	-	TGCGCCAGCAGCCCGGGACAAAACTCTGGGGCCAACGTCCTGACTTTC	CASSPGQNSGANVLTF
TRBV7-9	TRBJ1-4	-	-	TGTGCCAGCAGCTTAGTTCCAGAAACGGGGGAAAAACTGTTTTTT	CASSLVPETGEKLFF
TRBV20-1	TRBJ2-7	-	many	TGCAGTGCTAGGACCGGCGTCTACGAGCAGTACTTC	CSARTGVYEQYF
TRBV29-1	TRBJ1-2	-	few	TGCAGCGTTAGGGTGGACTATGGCTACACCTTC	CSVRVDYGYTF
TRBV5-1	TRBJ1-2	-	-	TGCGCCAGCAGCTACAACAGGGTAGGCTACACCTTC	CASSYNRVGYTF
TRBV12-3/TRBV12-4	TRBJ1-1	-	few	TGTGCCAGCAGACCCGGCGGAGAGGCCCCTGAAGCTTTCTTT	CASRPGGEAPEAFF
TRBV29-1	TRBJ2-1	TRBD2	few	TGCAGCGTGTGGACTAGCGGGGTCATTAATGAGCAGTTCTTC	CSVWTSGVINEQFF
TRBV7-3	TRBJ2-3	TRBD2	few	TGTGCCAGCAGCCCCACTAGCGGGAGCTTCACAGATACGCAGTATTTT	CASSPTSGSFTDTQYF
TRBV5-1	TRBJ2-1	-	-	TGCGCCAGCAGCCCGAGCACAGAATACAATGAGCAGTTCTTC	CASSPSTEYNEQFF
TRBV20-1	TRBJ2-7	TRBD1	few	TGCAGTGCCTTTGACAGGGGCCTAACCGAGCAGTACTTC	CSAFDRGLTEQYF
TRBV13	TRBJ2-3	-	many	TGTGCCAGCAGCTTTACCGGCGTAGATACGCAGTATTTT	CASSFTGVDTQYF
TRBV4-3	TRBJ2-2	TRBD1	-	TGCGCCAGCAGCCAACCGGGACAGGGGATCACCGGGGAGCTGTTTTTT	CASSQPGQGITGELFF
TRBV5-1	TRBJ2-1	-	-	TGCGCCAGCAGCTTGGAGGGGGTAGTAGTCAATGAGCAGTTCTTC	CASSLEGVVVNEQFF
TRBV27	TRBJ2-7	TRBD2	-	TGTGCCAGCAGCGGCACAGCGGGAGGGCGAGTCGAGCAGTACTTC	CASSGTAGGRVEQYF
TRBV15	TRBJ2-3	-	many	TGTGCCACCAGCATGGGGGGGGGCTCTATAGATACGCAGTATTTT	CATSMGGGSIDTQYF
TRBV4-1	TRBJ1-1	TRBD1	-	TGCGCCAGCAGCCGTCCGGGACAGGGGGTTCTCACTGAAGCTTTCTTT	CASSRPGQGVLTEAFF
TRBV7-2	TRBJ2-1	-	few	TGTGCCAGCAGCTTAGCGCAAAGTAAGCAGTTCTTC	CASSLAQSKQFF
TRBV20-1	TRBJ2-2	TRBD1	-	TGCAGTGCTAGACAACAGAACAGGGGAGTGACCGGGGAGCTGTTTTTT	CSARQQNRGVTGELFF
TRBV12-3/TRBV12-4	TRBJ2-1	-	-	TGTGCCAGCAGGCCAGACGGGACTCCAGCCTACAATGAGCAGTTCTTC	CASRPDGTPAYNEQFF
TRBV13	TRBJ1-2	-	few	TGTGCCAGCAGCCCCCGAACCCTGACAGGCTACAAGTTTGATGGCTACACCTTC	CASSPRTLTGYKFDGYTF
TRBV5-1	TRBJ2-7	TRBD1	few	TGCGCCAGCAGCTTGACCTCCTTGAGGGACAGTTCCTACGAGCAGTACTTC	CASSLTSLRDSSYEQYF
TRBV6-5	TRBJ2-1	TRBD2	-	TGTGCCAGCAGACTTACTAGCGGGCCTTACAATGAGCAGTTCTTC	CASRLTSGPYNEQFF
TRBV6-5	TRBJ2-5	-	few	TGTGCCAGCAGTTACGGTGGGGCCCAGTACTTC	CASSYGGAQYF
TRBV7-8	TRBJ1-5	-	many	TGTGCCAGCAGCTTTAGCTACAGGGAAGTGAGCAATCAGCCCCAGCATTTT	CASSFSYREVSNQPQHF
TRBV11-2	TRBJ2-1	TRBD2	-	TGTGCCAGCAGGGGGGTGACTAGCGGATACAATGAGCAGTTCTTC	CASRGVTSGYNEQFF
TRBV20-1	TRBJ2-1	-	-	TGCAGTGCTAGAGGAGTGGGTTGGTCCTACAATGAGCAGTTCTTC	CSARGVGWSYNEQFF
TRBV6-1	TRBJ1-4	-	-	TGTGCCAGCAGTCGGCGGATATCGACAGTCAATGAAAAACTGTTTTTT	CASSRRISTVNEKLFF
TRBV10-3	TRBJ2-1	-	-	TGTGCCATCAGCCGAGAACGGGACCCTCCCTACAATGAGCAGTTCTTC	CAISRERDPPYNEQFF
TRBV5-1	TRBJ1-3	-	few	TGCGCCAGCAGCTCGAGCGACCGCCACTCTGGAAACACCATATATTTT	CASSSSDRHSGNTIYF
TRBV12-3/TRBV12-4	TRBJ2-3	TRBD2	-	TGTACCAGCAGTTCAAGACTAGCGGGGACAGATACGCAGTATTTT	CTSSSRLAGTDTQYF
TRBV7-2	TRBJ2-5	-	few	TGTGCCAGCAGCCTGCGAGCGGGTGGGGCAGAGACCCAGTACTTC	CASSLRAGGAETQYF
TRBV28	TRBJ2-5	-	few	TGTGCCAGCAACAAGCTAGCGTTTCAAGAGACCCAGTACTTC	CASNKLAFQETQYF
TRBV2	TRBJ1-2	TRBD1	few	TGTGCCAGCAGCGCGGACAGGGGGCTAGAGGGCTACACCTTC	CASSADRGLEGYTF
TRBV7-8	TRBJ1-1	-	few	TGTGCCAGCAGGAATATTAGGTTGTCAGGAAGGAACACTGAAGCTTTCTTT	CASRNIRLSGRNTEAFF
TRBV20-1	TRBJ1-4	-	-	TGCAGTGCTAGAGGTGAAAGAACTAATGAAAAACTGTTTTTT	CSARGERTNEKLFF
TRBV12-3/TRBV12-4	TRBJ1-1	-	many	TGTGCCAGCAGAAGGGACGCCACTGAAGCTTTCTTT	CASRRDATEAFF
TRBV7-9	TRBJ2-5	-	-	TGTGCCAGCAGCCAACTACAGTCCCCGGAGACCCAGTACTTC	CASSQLQSPETQYF
TRBV7-2	TRBJ2-3	TRBD2	-	TGTGCCAGCAGCCCCACTGGCGGGGGGCTGAGCACAGATACGCAGTATTTT	CASSPTGGGLSTDTQYF
TRBV6-5	TRBJ2-5	-	many	TGTGCCAGCAGTTACGGCGAAAGGGGGGGGGGTCGAGAGACCCAGTACTTC	CASSYGERGGGRETQYF
TRBV20-1	TRBJ2-7	-	few	TGCAGTGCTAGAAGGTCCGAGCAGTACTTC	CSARRSEQYF
TRBV3-1	TRBJ2-1	TRBD2	-	TGTGCCAGCAGCCCTATTCGGGAGGGCCCATACAATGAGCAGTTCTTC	CASSPIREGPYNEQFF
TRBV2	TRBJ2-1	-	-	TGTGCCAGCACCCGAGTGGACCCTCGATACAATGAGCAGTTCTTC	CASTRVDPRYNEQFF
TRBV27	TRBJ2-7	-	-	TGTGCCAGCAGTCGGGTTGTAAGGGGGAGCCACGAGCAGTACTTC	CASSRVVRGSHEQYF
TRBV3-1	TRBJ2-7	-	few	TGTGCCAGCAGCCAAGTGGACAGCAAAGAGCAGTACTTC	CASSQVDSKEQYF
TRBV28	TRBJ2-7	TRBD2	many	TGTGCCAGCAGGGTCCGGGGGGGAAGGTCCTACGAGCAGTACTTC	CASRVRGGRSYEQYF
TRBV28	TRBJ2-3	TRBD1	many	TGTGCCAGCTCCGGGGACAGGGTTCCAGATACGCAGTATTTT	CASSGDRVPDTQYF
TRBV18	TRBJ2-1	TRBD1	many	TGTGCCAGCTCGCAACAGGGGGCCAGTATGGGTGAGCAGTTCTTC	CASSQQGASMGEQFF
TRBV15	TRBJ2-1	TRBD2	many	TGTGCCACCAGCGTGGGGGGGGGGGGCTACAATGAGCAGTTCTTC	CATSVGGGGYNEQFF
TRBV29-1	TRBJ2-7	-	few	TGCAGCGTTGAAGATCGAGGGCCCAGTCGGTACGAGCAGTACTTC	CSVEDRGPSRYEQYF
TRBV18	TRBJ2-5	-	-	TGTGCCAGCTCACCGTCCGGGGGAGGCCTGGGAGAGACCCAGTACTTC	CASSPSGGGLGETQYF
TRBV7-2	TRBJ2-5	-	-	TGTGCCAGCAGCTTAGCTGGCCAGGGGCGGAAGACCCAGTACTTC	CASSLAGQGRKTQYF
TRBV7-6	TRBJ2-2	-	-	TGTGCCAGCAGCACAGCGTTGTGGGAGTCCGCGAACACCGGGGAGCTGTTTTTT	CASSTALWESANTGELFF
TRBV5-1	TRBJ2-3	-	-	TGCGCCAGCAGCTTCTCCTCGGCGGGCCCAGATACGCAGTATTTT	CASSFSSAGPDTQYF
TRBV9	TRBJ2-3	TRBD1	few	TGTGCCAGCAGCGCGGACAGGGGGCCAGCAGATACGCAGTATTTT	CASSADRGPADTQYF